Below are 32 T cell receptor beta chains sequenced from a single sample in a study of cytomegalovirus exposure and HLA in healthy donors (dated by TCRdb to the late 2010s). Libraries came from the immunoSEQ multiplex PCR assay. TCRdb mirrors the immuneACCESS table, restricted to in-frame sequences. Some clones are absent from its copies; in checked studies, under half trace to an unresolved V gene, and the reason for the others is unknown. The sample table lists 170,000 or so clones, around 81% of them with a count of one. The ten largest account for around 2.8% of the sample. Sequencing input: PBMCs. The source of these receptors is a woman aged 18-29 years in good health and CMV-seropositive.

The chain employs TRBV14 and TRBJ2-7; weak D call: TRBD1 (6 bases). Germline loops: CDR1 SGHDN, CDR2 FVKESK. The CDR3 contains 13 residues. The ends were cut back, 4 bases at V and 6 bases at J, with 13 bases in the middle. CDR3 region: CASSLRTVGEQYF. In DNA form, the CDR3 reads TGTGCCAGCAGCCTTCGGACAGTAGGCGAGCAGTACTTC.

The rearrangement uses TRBV7-8 and TRBJ2-2, with a tentative D call TRBD1 (5 bases). Between the trimmed V and J ends, which lost 5 bases and 1 base, there was a span of 14 bases. The CDR3 sequence is 16 residues long. Germline CDR1 SGHVS, CDR2 FQNEAQ. In DNA form, the CDR3 reads TGTGCCAGCAGCCCCACTACCGGACAGAACACCGGGGAGCTGTTTTTT. Protein product: CASSPTTGQNTGELFF.

V and J are TRBV7-9 and TRBJ1-1; unclear D gene. This CDR3 has 13 amino acids. Trimming cost V 3 bases and J 1 base, with 6 bases left between them. Germline V gene lookup returns CDR1 SEHNR and CDR2 FQNEAQ (reference sequence). The CDR3 sequence: CASSFRQNTEAFF. The CDR3 DNA is TGTGCCAGCAGCTTTCGACAGAACACTGAAGCTTTCTTT.

The chain recombines TRBV7-3 with TRBJ2-2; D is ambiguous. In germline, CDR1 is SGHTA, CDR2 FQGTGA. With 5 bases removed from V and 4 bases from J, the gap between germline ends came to 8 bases. The CDR3 is made up of 13 amino acids. The DNA for the CDR3 is TGTGCCAGCAGCCCCACTACCACCGGGGAGCTGTTTTTT. Protein sequence: CASSPTTTGELFF.

This rearrangement joins TRBV2 to TRBJ2-5; 8 nucleotides agree with TRBD2. The germline V gene encodes CDR1 SNHLY and CDR2 FYNNEI. There are 13 residues in the CDR3. The V gene end was trimmed by 4 bases and the J gene end by 5 bases; junction bases not matched to a gene: 3. The CDR3 DNA reads TGTGCCAGCAGTGGACTAGCGAGGGAGACCCAGTACTTC. This translates into CASSGLARETQYF.

This clone turned up a few times. The V and J genes are TRBV9 and TRBJ1-1; weak D call: TRBD1 (5 bases). The CDR3 runs to 15 residues. V shed 0 bases and J shed 5 bases, with 14 bases lying between them. Germline V CDR1 and CDR2: SGDLS, YYNGEE. The CDR3, as DNA: TGTGCCAGCAGCGTAGTGGAAGGGGTTGGTACTGAAGCTTTCTTT. Translated: CASSVVEGVGTEAFF. Looking up the rest from reference TRBV9 and TRBJ1-1 gives the full variable domain: DSGVTQTPKHLITATGQRVTLRCSPRSGDLSVYWYQQSLDQGLQFLIQYYNGEERAKGNILERFSAQQFPDLHSELNLSSLELGDSALYFCASSVVEGVGTEAFFGQGTRLTVV.

The rearrangement uses TRBV7-8 and TRBJ2-7, with 7 bases aligning to TRBD2. CDR3 length: 13 amino acids. After removal of 5 bases from V and 6 bases from J, the junction contained 7 bases not matched to a gene. The germline gives CDR1 SGHVS, CDR2 FQNEAQ. CDR3 loop: CASSQTSGGEQYF. The CDR3 DNA sequence: TGTGCCAGCAGCCAAACGTCGGGAGGCGAGCAGTACTTC. Full variable domain (rest looked up from reference TRBV7-8 and TRBJ2-7): GAGVSQSPRYKVAKRGQDVALRCDPISGHVSLFWYQQALGQGPEFLTYFQNEAQLDKSGLPSDRFFAERPEGSVSTLKIQRTQQEDSAVYLCASSQTSGGEQYFGPGTRLTVT.

J is TRBJ1-1 and V is TRBV6-1; the D gene is possibly TRBD1 (5 bases). The CDR3 contains 13 residues. V lost 5 bases and J lost 5, with 12 bases in between. Germline V CDR1 and CDR2: MNHNS, SASEGT. CDR3 in DNA: TGTGCCAGCAGTCCTCAGGGTTGGACTGAAGCTTTCTTT. Translating it yields CASSPQGWTEAFF.

This clone was recorded once. CDR3 sequence (DNA): TGTGCCAGCAGTCAATACAGAGAGCAGTTCTTC. Translation gives CASSQYREQFF. The genes are TRBV27 and TRBJ2-1; D is unresolved. V was pared by 5 bases and J by 10 bases, with 9 bases between. From germline, CDR1 is MNHEY and CDR2 SMNVEV (reference sequence). The CDR3 is 11 residues long.

The rearrangement links TRBV28 to TRBJ1-4, with D uncertain. Germline V gene sequence: CDR1 MDHEN, CDR2 SYDVKM. This CDR3 is built from 13 residues. The V end was cut by 8 bases, the J end by 8 bases, with 15 bases between. The chain's CDR3 is CASQVEVPEKLFF. CDR3 in DNA: TGTGCCAGCCAGGTGGAGGTGCCCGAAAAACTGTTTTTT.

The V gene is TRBV4-1, the J gene TRBJ1-1; 9 bases line up with TRBD1. V gave up 1 base and J gave up 7 bases; unmatched junction bases: 1. CDR3 length equals 13 residues. The germline V gene encodes CDR1 MGHRA and CDR2 YSYEKL. DNA for the CDR3: TGCGCCAGCAGCCAAGGGACAGGGGTTGAAGCTTTCTTT. It is translated as CASSQGTGVEAFF.

The genes are TRBV9 and TRBJ2-7, with a tentative D call TRBD1 (5 bases). Trimming stripped 2 bases from V and 1 base from J, with 13 bases between. The CDR3 has 15 residues. Per the germline V gene, CDR1 is SGDLS and CDR2 is YYNGEE. CDR3 sequence (DNA): TGTGCCAGCAGCGTCCTAGACAGTATTTCCTACGAGCAGTACTTC. Amino acids: CASSVLDSISYEQYF.

The V call is TRBV10-3, the J call TRBJ1-1; 8 bases agree with TRBD1. V lost 10 bases, J lost 3 bases, and 7 bases stayed unmatched. CDR1 ENHRY and CDR2 SYGVKD come from the germline V gene. The CDR3 spans 13 residues. CDR3 in DNA: TGTGCCACTTCGAAGGGACAGGACACTGAAGCTTTCTTT. This gives the protein CATSKGQDTEAFF.

This rearrangement joins TRBV7-9 to TRBJ1-2; the match to TRBD1 covers 9 bases. This CDR3 region has 17 residues. CDR1 is SEHNR and CDR2 is FQNEAQ in the germline V gene (reference sequence). The V and J ends lost 4 bases and 7 bases, in that order; junction bases with no gene match: 16. The CDR3 nucleotides are TGTGCCAGCAGCTCCAACAGGGGGCGCGTCGGAAAGTTTGGCTACACCTTC. Translation: CASSSNRGRVGKFGYTF. The full variable domain, with the rest looked up from reference TRBV7-9 and TRBJ1-2, is DTGVSQNPRHKITKRGQNVTFRCDPISEHNRLYWYRQTLGQGPEFLTYFQNEAQLEKSRLLSDRFSAERPKGSFSTLEIQRTEQGDSAMYLCASSSNRGRVGKFGYTFGSGTRLTVV.

This sequence joins TRBV7-9 and TRBJ1-6; D gene uncertain. Trimming cost V 5 bases and J 7 bases, with 18 bases left between them. The CDR3 has 16 amino acids. The germline gives CDR1 SEHNR, CDR2 FQNEAQ (reference sequence). The CDR3 coding sequence is TGTGCCAGCAGCCAAACTGGATCTCCTAGGAATTCACCCCTCCACTTT. Translated, it gives CASSQTGSPRNSPLHF. Full variable domain (missing parts from reference TRBV7-9 and TRBJ1-6): DTGVSQNPRHKITKRGQNVTFRCDPISEHNRLYWYRQTLGQGPEFLTYFQNEAQLEKSRLLSDRFSAERPKGSFSTLEIQRTEQGDSAMYLCASSQTGSPRNSPLHFGNGTRLTVT.

The rearrangement links TRBV29-1 to TRBJ2-7; 9 bases line up with TRBD2. This CDR3 contains 12 residues. With V trimmed by 4 bases and J by 4 bases, 2 bases remained unmatched. In germline, CDR1 is SQVTM, CDR2 ANQGSEA. The chain's CDR3 is CSVGGGGYEQYF. CDR3 coding DNA: TGCAGCGTTGGCGGGGGGGGATACGAGCAGTACTTC.

A word on this clone: Sequence at one end of the junction differs from germline and may be a read error. The V gene is TRBV7-9, the J gene TRBJ1-1, with 7 bases fitting TRBD1. The CDR3 spans 10 residues. The germline gives CDR1 SEHNR, CDR2 FQNEAQ (reference sequence). In DNA form, the CDR3 reads TGTGCAAGTGACAGGGCGCCGCGGGGATTT. Amino acids: CASDRAPRGF.

The chain uses TRBV4-3 and TRBJ2-7; 8 nucleotides line up with TRBD1. Losses at the gene ends were 3 bases for V and 4 bases for J; bases not matched to a gene: 8. Germline assignment: CDR1 LGHNA and CDR2 YSLEER. The CDR3 is made up of 15 amino acids. Here the CDR3 reads CASSQDRAEPYEQYF. The CDR3 nucleotides read TGCGCCAGCAGCCAGGACAGGGCCGAGCCTTACGAGCAGTACTTC.

This chain joins TRBV9 and TRBJ1-1, with D unclear. The germline V gene encodes CDR1 SGDLS and CDR2 YYNGEE. The CDR3 has 15 amino acids. V lost 0 bases to trimming and J lost 3 bases, with 12 bases between them. CDR3: CASSVVPGSDTEAFF. For the CDR3, the DNA is TGTGCCAGCAGCGTAGTCCCGGGGTCGGACACTGAAGCTTTCTTT.

The chain is built from TRBV2 and TRBJ1-4; D gene unclear. Germline-derived CDR1 and CDR2 are SNHLY and FYNNEI. The CDR3 totals 14 residues. Trimming shortened V by 6 bases and J by 14 bases, and 22 bases separated the two germline ends. The CDR3 is CASSYDVNAERLFF. CDR3 DNA sequence: TGTGCCAGCAGCTATGACGTGAATGCGGAAAGGCTGTTTTTT.

The chain recombines TRBV9 with TRBJ2-1; weak D call: TRBD1 (7 bases). The CDR3 has 18 residues. The ends were cut back, 3 bases at V and 3 bases at J, with 22 bases in the middle. Germline CDR1 and CDR2: SGDLS and YYNGEE. CDR3 sequence reads: CASSESLAGTESYNEQFF. Here the CDR3 DNA reads TGTGCCAGCAGCGAATCCTTGGCGGGGACAGAAAGCTACAATGAGCAGTTCTTC.

The chain has TRBV6-1 and TRBJ1-5; D is possibly TRBD1 (5 bases). This CDR3 comprises 13 residues. Trimming cost V 7 bases and J 6 bases, with 13 bases left between them. The V gene's germline CDR1 is MNHNS and CDR2 SASEGT. DNA of the CDR3: TGTGCCAGCATTGCAGGGTACCGTCAGCCCCAGCATTTT. Protein product: CASIAGYRQPQHF.

The chain carries TRBV4-1 and TRBJ1-4; the D gene is possibly TRBD1 (5 bases). The CDR3 length is 14 residues. CDR1 and CDR2 from the germline V gene are MGHRA and YSYEKL. V lost 1 base and J 10 bases, leaving 13 bases between the germline ends. The CDR3 here is CASSQAGDSRKLFF. The CDR3 nucleotides are TGCGCCAGCAGCCAAGCGGGGGACTCCAGAAAACTGTTTTTT.

The CDR3 is CASSLTGSGNTIYF. CDR3 DNA: TGTGCCAGCAGCTTAACAGGCTCTGGAAACACCATATATTTT. This rearrangement joins TRBV11-2 to TRBJ1-3, with a tentative D call TRBD1 (5 bases). V was shortened by 2 bases and J by 0 bases, with 5 bases between the two germline ends. The CDR3 has 14 amino acids. Looked up from germline, CDR1 is SGHAT and CDR2 is FQNNGV.

The V gene is TRBV7-2, the J gene TRBJ1-1; D perhaps matches TRBD1 (6 bases). Germline V lookup: CDR1 SGHTA, CDR2 FQGNSA. V was shortened by 1 base and J by 12 bases, with 18 bases between the two germline ends. The CDR3 consists of 14 residues. CDR3: CASSLVPGQGSTFF. The DNA of the CDR3 is TGTGCCAGCAGCTTAGTTCCTGGCCAGGGGTCAACTTTCTTT.

This sequence joins TRBV27 and TRBJ2-7; 7 nucleotides agree with TRBD1. With 8 bases clipped from V and 2 bases from J, the junction kept 6 bases outside the gene matches. The germline gives CDR1 MNHEY, CDR2 SMNVEV (reference sequence). This CDR3 has 13 amino acids. The CDR3 protein is CASAKGQTYEQYF. The DNA for the CDR3 is TGTGCCAGCGCAAAGGGACAGACCTACGAGCAGTACTTC.

V is TRBV7-9 and J is TRBJ1-4; D may be TRBD1 (5 bases). Trimming took 6 bases from V and 0 from J, leaving 11 bases between them. Germline CDR1 and CDR2: SEHNR and FQNEAQ (reference sequence). The CDR3 consists of 15 residues. CDR3 in amino acids: CASSSDSATNEKLFF. DNA for the CDR3: TGTGCCAGCAGTTCCGACAGTGCAACTAATGAAAAACTGTTTTTT.

This clone showed up just once. CDR3 DNA sequence: TGCGCCAGCAGGATCTCGGGAGGACAAGAGACCCAGTACTTC. Translated, it gives CASRISGGQETQYF. This chain joins TRBV10-2 and TRBJ2-5; 7 nucleotides align to TRBD2. This CDR3 has 14 residues. Germline CDR1 WSHSY, CDR2 SAAADI. The trim removed 6 bases at V and 2 bases at J, leaving 6 bases unmatched.

Here the CDR3 reads CASSPPGGRVEQFF. The CDR3 DNA reads as TGTGCCAGCAGTCCCCCGGGGGGGCGTGTTGAGCAGTTCTTC. This chain connects TRBV9 to TRBJ2-1; 8 bases align to TRBD2. CDR3 length: 14 amino acids. The V segment lost 5 bases and the J segment 9 bases; nucleotides outside the gene matches: 10. Germline assignment: CDR1 SGDLS and CDR2 YYNGEE.

The chain links TRBV10-2 to TRBJ2-3; 11 bases line up with TRBD2. This CDR3 contains 16 residues. Trimming cost V 4 bases and J 2 bases; bases outside gene matches: 5. Germline V CDR1 and CDR2: WSHSY, SAAADI. CDR3 region: CASSGTSGGITDTQYF. DNA for the CDR3: TGCGCCAGCAGTGGAACTAGCGGGGGTATCACAGATACGCAGTATTTT.

The V and J genes are TRBV15 and TRBJ2-1, with D unclear. Germline-derived CDR1 and CDR2 are LNHNV and YYDKDF (reference sequence). The V end was cut by 2 bases, the J end by 6 bases, with 23 bases between. The CDR3 has 18 residues. The CDR3 sequence is CATSRPTTTIPRPNEQFF. The CDR3 DNA follows: TGTGCCACCAGCAGACCTACCACTACGATACCCCGCCCCAATGAGCAGTTCTTC.

The chain carries TRBV5-8 and TRBJ1-6; TRBD1 aligns across 9 bases. CDR1 SGHTS and CDR2 YDEGEE come from the germline V gene. The junction had 17 bases not matched to a gene; V was cut back by 6 bases and J by 13 bases. There are 16 residues in the CDR3. The CDR3 loop reads CASTERTGTGTRPLHF. CDR3 in DNA: TGTGCCAGCACCGAGAGAACCGGGACAGGGACGCGGCCCCTCCACTTT.